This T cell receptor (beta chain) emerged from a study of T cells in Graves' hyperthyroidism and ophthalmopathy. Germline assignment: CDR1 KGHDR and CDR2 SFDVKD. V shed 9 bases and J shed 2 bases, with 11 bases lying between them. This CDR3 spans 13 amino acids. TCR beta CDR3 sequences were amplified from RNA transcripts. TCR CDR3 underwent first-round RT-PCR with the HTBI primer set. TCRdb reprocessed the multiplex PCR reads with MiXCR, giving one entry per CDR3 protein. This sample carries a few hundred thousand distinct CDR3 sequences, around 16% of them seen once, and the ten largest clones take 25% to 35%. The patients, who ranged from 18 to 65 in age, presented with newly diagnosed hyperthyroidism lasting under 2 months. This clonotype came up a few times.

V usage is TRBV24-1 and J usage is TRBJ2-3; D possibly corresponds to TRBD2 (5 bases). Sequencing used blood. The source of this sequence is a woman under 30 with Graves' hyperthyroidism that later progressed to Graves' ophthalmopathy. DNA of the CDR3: TGTGCCACCGGTGGGCTAGCCACAGATACGCAGTATTTT. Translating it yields CATGGLATDTQYF.